This T cell receptor (beta chain) was sequenced in a study of blood T cells in healthy people across ages. Study conclusions and caveats: Estimates based on one million T cells were treated as lower bounds. Age brought a roughly linear fall in TCR beta diversity measured per million T cells.

A sample-barcoded 5' primer and a J-beta primer mix were used in a second PCR of roughly 6 to 11 cycles. Each cDNA molecule carried a tag from a template-switch adaptor that contained 12 random nucleotides. TCRdb re-called the 5' RACE reads through MiXCR, storing one row per CDR3 protein. The table lists approximately 700,000 distinct CDR3 sequences, around 32% of them singletons, with just over 15% in the top ten. The study drew donors from healthy Caucasian individuals in Russia aged roughly 6 to 100. Germline CDR1 reads MDHEN; CDR2 reads SYDVKM. V lost 3 bases to trimming and J lost 4 bases; unmatched junction nucleotides: 2. The CDR3 contains 15 residues. About this clonotype itself: What it binds is not known. The CDR3 does not close with the conserved phenylalanine or tryptophan, likely indicating a read error.

The rearrangement joins TRBV28 to TRBJ2-1, with 11 bases matching TRBD2. The receptor comes from an elderly woman in good health. The sample was blood. The CDR3 DNA is TGTGCCAGCAGTTTTAGACTAGCGGGATACAATGAGCAGTTCGTC. This encodes CASSFRLAGYNEQFV.